This TCR beta chain derives from a study of T-cell reconstitution after alpha-beta-depleted transplantation in children. Unique molecular identifiers were used to barcode this TCRbeta library. MiXCR, run by TCRdb on the PCR reads, gives a single entry per CDR3 protein. The sample gives around 250,000 distinct CDR3 sequences, roughly 8% of which show up once; under 8% is in the top ten. Notes on the study in general: Several hundred expanded graft clones reportedly supplied alpha-beta T cells about two months after transplant.

This clonotype was detected a few times. No antigen is known for it. The sample was PBMCs, mostly from graft donor cells, taken 180 days after TCRalphabeta/CD19-depleted stem cell transplant. The sequence was obtained from a male patient younger than 18 who had a stem cell transplant for acute lymphoblastic leukemia, so the T cells may come from the graft donor.

CDR3 amino acids: CASTPGGPGNTIYF. The CDR3 coding sequence is TGTGCCAGCACCCCCGGAGGGCCTGGAAACACCATATATTTT. The V call is TRBV6-1, the J call TRBJ1-3; no clear D. V was cut by 7 bases and J by 2 bases, with 12 bases left in between. Germline lookup yields CDR1 MNHNS and CDR2 SASEGT. There are 14 residues in the CDR3.